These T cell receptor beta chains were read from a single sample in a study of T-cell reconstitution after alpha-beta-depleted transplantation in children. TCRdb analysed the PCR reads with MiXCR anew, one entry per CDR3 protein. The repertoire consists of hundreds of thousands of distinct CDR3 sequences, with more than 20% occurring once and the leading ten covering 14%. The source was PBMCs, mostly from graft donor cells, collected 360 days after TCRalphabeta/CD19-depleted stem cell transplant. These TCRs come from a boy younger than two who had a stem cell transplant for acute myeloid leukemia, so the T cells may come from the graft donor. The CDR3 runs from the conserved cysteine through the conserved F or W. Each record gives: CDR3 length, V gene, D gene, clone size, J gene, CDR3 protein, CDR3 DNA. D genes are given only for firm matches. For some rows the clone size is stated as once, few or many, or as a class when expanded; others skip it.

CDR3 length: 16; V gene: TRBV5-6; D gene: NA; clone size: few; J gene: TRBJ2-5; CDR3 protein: CASSPAGIREQETQYF; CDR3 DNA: TGTGCCAGCAGCCCGGCAGGTATCCGGGAGCAAGAGACCCAGTACTTC
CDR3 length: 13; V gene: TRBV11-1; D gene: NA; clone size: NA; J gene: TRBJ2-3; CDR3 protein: CASSPDGRDTQYF; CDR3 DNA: TGTGCCAGCAGCCCCGACGGTCGCGATACGCAGTATTTT
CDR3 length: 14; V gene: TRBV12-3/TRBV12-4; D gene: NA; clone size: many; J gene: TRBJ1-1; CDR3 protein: CASSSGSHRTEAFF; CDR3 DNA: TGTGCCAGCAGCTCAGGGTCACATCGCACTGAAGCTTTCTTT
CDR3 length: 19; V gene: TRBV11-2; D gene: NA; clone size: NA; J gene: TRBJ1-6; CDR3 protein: CASSSRGGEEGYYNSPLHF; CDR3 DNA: TGTGCCAGCAGCTCGAGGGGAGGGGAGGAGGGATACTATAATTCACCCCTCCACTTT
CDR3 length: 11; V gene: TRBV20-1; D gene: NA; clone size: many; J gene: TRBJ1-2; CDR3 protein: CSARGPPDYTF; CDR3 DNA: TGCAGTGCTAGAGGACCGCCCGACTACACCTTC
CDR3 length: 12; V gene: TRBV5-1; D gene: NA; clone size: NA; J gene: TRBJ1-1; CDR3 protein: CASRDWSTEAFF; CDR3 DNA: TGCGCCAGCCGCGATTGGAGCACTGAAGCTTTCTTT
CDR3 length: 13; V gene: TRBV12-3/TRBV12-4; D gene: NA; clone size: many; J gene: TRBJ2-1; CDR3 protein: CASSLSPYNEQFF; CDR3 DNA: TGTGCCAGCAGTTTGTCCCCGTACAATGAGCAGTTCTTC
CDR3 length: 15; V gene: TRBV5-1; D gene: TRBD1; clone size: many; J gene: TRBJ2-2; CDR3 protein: CASSGDSTLTGELFF; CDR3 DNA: TGCGCCAGCAGCGGGGACAGCACGTTAACCGGGGAGCTGTTTTTT
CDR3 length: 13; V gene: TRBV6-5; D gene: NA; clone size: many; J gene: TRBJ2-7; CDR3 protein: CASSHRDKYEQYF; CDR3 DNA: TGTGCCAGCAGTCACCGGGACAAGTACGAGCAGTACTTC
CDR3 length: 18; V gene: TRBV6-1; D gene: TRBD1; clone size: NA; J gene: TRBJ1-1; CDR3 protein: CASTLFPGQGALMGVAFF; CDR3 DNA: TGTGCCAGCACCCTCTTTCCGGGACAGGGAGCCTTGATGGGGGTAGCTTTCTTT
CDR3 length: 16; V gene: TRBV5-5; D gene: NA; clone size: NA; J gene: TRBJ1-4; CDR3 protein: CASSQRERQLNEKLFF; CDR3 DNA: TGTGCCAGCAGCCAGCGGGAGAGACAGCTTAATGAAAAACTGTTTTTT
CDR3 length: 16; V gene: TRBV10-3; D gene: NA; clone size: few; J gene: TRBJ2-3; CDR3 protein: CAISESTTPSADTQYF; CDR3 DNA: TGTGCCATCAGTGAGTCGACTACACCGAGCGCAGATACGCAGTATTTT
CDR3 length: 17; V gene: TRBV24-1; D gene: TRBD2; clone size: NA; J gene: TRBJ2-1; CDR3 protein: CATSDLPGTSVLRGQFF; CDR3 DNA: TGTGCCACCAGTGATCTCCCCGGGACTAGCGTATTACGCGGGCAGTTCTTC
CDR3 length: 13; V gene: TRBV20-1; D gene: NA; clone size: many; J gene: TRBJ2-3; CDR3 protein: CSARNGAIDTQYF; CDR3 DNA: TGCAGTGCTAGAAACGGGGCGATAGATACGCAGTATTTT